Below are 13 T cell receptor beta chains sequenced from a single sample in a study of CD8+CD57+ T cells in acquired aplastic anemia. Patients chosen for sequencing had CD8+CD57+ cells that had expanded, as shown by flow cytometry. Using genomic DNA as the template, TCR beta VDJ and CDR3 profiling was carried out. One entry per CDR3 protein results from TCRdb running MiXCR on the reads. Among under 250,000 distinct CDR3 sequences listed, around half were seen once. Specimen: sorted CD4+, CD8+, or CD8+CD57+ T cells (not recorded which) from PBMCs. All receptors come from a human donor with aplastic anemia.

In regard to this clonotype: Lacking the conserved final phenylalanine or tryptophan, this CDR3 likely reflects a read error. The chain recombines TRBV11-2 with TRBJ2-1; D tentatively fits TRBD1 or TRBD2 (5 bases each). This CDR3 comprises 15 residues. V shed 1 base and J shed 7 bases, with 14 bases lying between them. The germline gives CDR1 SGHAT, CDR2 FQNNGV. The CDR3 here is CASSLGGSVLNEQFL. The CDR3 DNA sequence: TGTGCCAGCAGCTTAGGGGGGAGTGTCTTAAATGAGCAGTTCCTC.

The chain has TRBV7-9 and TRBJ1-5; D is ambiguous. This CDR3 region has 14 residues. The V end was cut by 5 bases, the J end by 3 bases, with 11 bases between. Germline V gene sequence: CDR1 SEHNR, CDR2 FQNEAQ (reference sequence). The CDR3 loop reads CASSLEDSNQPQHF. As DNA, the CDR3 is TGTGCCAGCAGCCTAGAGGATTCCAATCAGCCCCAGCATTTT.

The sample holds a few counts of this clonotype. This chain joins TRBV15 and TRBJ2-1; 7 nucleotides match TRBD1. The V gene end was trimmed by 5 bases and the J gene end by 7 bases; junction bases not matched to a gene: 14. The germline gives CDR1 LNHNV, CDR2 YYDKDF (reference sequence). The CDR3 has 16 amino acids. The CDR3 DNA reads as TGTGCCACCAGCCGACAGACAGGGAATGTCCCAAATGAGCAGTTCTTC. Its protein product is CATSRQTGNVPNEQFF.

The CDR3 loop is CASSVSRTSGSSYNEQFF. The CDR3 DNA sequence: TGTGCCAGCAGCGTAAGTAGGACTAGCGGGAGCTCCTACAATGAGCAGTTCTTC. This chain joins TRBV9 and TRBJ2-1; 13 bases line up with TRBD2. Germline V gene lookup returns CDR1 SGDLS and CDR2 YYNGEE. V dropped 1 base and J dropped 0; count of bases not matched to a gene: 4. This CDR3 has 18 amino acids.

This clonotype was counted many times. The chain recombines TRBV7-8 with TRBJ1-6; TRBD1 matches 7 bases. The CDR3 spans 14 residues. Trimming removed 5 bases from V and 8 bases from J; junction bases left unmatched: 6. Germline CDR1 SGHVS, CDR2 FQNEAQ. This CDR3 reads CASSRQGRDSPLHF. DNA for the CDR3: TGTGCCAGCAGCCGACAGGGTCGAGATTCACCCCTCCACTTT. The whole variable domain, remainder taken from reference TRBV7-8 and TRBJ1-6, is GAGVSQSPRYKVAKRGQDVALRCDPISGHVSLFWYQQALGQGPEFLTYFQNEAQLDKSGLPSDRFFAERPEGSVSTLKIQRTQQEDSAVYLCASSRQGRDSPLHFGNGTRLTVT.

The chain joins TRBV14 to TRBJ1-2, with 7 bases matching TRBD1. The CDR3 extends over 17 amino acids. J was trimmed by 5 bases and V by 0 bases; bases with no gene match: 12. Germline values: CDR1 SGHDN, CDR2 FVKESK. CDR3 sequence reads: CASSQDQWDRVLYGYTF. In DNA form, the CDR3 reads TGTGCCAGCAGCCAAGATCAATGGGACAGAGTACTATATGGCTACACCTTC. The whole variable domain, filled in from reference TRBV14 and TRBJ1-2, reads EAGVTQFPSHSVIEKGQTVTLRCDPISGHDNLYWYRRVMGKEIKFLLHFVKESKQDESGMPNNRFLAERTGGTYSTLKVQPAELEDSGVYFCASSQDQWDRVLYGYTFGSGTRLTVV.

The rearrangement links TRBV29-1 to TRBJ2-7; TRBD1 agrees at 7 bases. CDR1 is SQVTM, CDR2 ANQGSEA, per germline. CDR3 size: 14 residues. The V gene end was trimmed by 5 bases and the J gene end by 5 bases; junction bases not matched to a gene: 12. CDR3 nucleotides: TGCAGCGTTACCCCCCGACAGGGTGGGAACGAGCAGTACTTC. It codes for CSVTPRQGGNEQYF.

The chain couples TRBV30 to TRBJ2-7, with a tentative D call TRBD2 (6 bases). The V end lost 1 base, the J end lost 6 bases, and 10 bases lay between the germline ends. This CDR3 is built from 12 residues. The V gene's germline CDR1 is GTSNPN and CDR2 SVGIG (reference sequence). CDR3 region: CAWSDSGAEQYF. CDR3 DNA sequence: TGTGCCTGGAGTGATTCGGGAGCCGAGCAGTACTTC.

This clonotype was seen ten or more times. CDR3 in amino acids: CASSQESDYEQYF. Here the CDR3 DNA reads TGTGCCAGCAGCCAAGAATCCGATTACGAGCAGTACTTC. The gene calls are TRBV3-1 and TRBJ2-7; D gene unclear. Deletions cut 0 bases from V and 4 bases from J, with 7 bases between. The CDR3 runs 13 residues. CDR1 is LGHDT, CDR2 YNNKEL, per germline (reference sequence).

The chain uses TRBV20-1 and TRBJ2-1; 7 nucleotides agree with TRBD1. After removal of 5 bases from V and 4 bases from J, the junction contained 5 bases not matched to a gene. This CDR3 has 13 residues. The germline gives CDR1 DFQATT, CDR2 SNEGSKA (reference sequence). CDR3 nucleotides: TGCAGTGCTCCCGGACAGGTTTACAATGAGCAGTTCTTC. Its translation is CSAPGQVYNEQFF.

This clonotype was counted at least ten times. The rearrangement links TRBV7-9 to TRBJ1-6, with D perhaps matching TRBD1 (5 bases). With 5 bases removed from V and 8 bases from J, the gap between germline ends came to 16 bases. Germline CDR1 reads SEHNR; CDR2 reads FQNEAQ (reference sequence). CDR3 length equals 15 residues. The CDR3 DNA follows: TGTGCCAGCAGCCTCGGACACAGCGGGGATTCACCCCTCCACTTT. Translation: CASSLGHSGDSPLHF.

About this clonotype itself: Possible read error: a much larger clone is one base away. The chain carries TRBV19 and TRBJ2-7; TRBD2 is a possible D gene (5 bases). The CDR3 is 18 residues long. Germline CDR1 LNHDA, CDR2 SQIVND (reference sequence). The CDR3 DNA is TGTGCCAGTAGTCACTTCGTAGGAGGTTTTACCCTTTCCTACGTGCAGTACTTC. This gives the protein CASSHFVGGFTLSYVQYF.

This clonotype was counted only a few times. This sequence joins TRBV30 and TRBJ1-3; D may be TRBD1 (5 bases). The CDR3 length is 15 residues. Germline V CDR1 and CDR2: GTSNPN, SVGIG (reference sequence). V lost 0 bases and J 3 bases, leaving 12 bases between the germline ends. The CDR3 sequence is CAWSVPRVNGNTIYF. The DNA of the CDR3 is TGTGCCTGGAGTGTACCCAGGGTTAATGGAAACACCATATATTTT.